This TCR beta chain originates from a study of blood T cells in healthy people across ages. Background on the study: Capture by template switching was about one barcoded beta molecule per two T cells.

A note on this clonotype: The antigen is undetermined.

The CDR3 is made up of 14 amino acids. Per germline, CDR1 SQVTM and CDR2 ANQGSEA. Study-level points and caveats: Estimates drawn from one million T cells were deemed to understate diversity. Fewer expanded clones and more diversity marked long-lived versus aged donors. Possibly, changes in expanded clonotypes were confounded because donor CMV status was unknown.

For the second PCR, which ran for 7 to 11 cycles, a sample-barcoded 5' primer and a J-beta primer mix were used. TCRdb called the 5' RACE reads again in MiXCR, with one record for every CDR3 protein. The data show approximately 690,000 distinct CDR3 sequences, 40% to 50% seen once. The chain joins TRBV29-1 to TRBJ2-5; TRBD1 is a possible D gene (5 bases). Near its end, the DNA agrees better with TRBJ2-7, so the J call may be wrong. The sample was blood. This receptor was identified in an elderly man in good health. CDR3 DNA: TGCAGCGTACTCAAAAGGGTTACAGGTGACGAGCAGTACTTC. It codes for CSVLKRVTGDEQYF.